The following is a T cell receptor beta chain sequence with its context. What it binds is not known. CDR1 and CDR2 from the germline V gene are SGHKS and YYEKEE (reference sequence). V dropped 3 bases and J dropped 3 bases, with 13 bases sitting between them. This CDR3 comprises 14 residues. The PCR used 60 Vbeta and 13 Jbeta primers. Only in-frame clones appear in the TCRdb table, and some are missing; sequencing was by immunoSEQ multiplex PCR. The repertoire table contains some 83,000 clones. The sample comes from a study of cytomegalovirus exposure and HLA in healthy donors. Points from the study as a whole: Some V segments (TRBV6-2 and TRBV6-3 among them) were excluded as indistinguishable. Presence/absence analyses rested on an assumption that sequencing depth was roughly uniform across donors. Segments of the TCR beta V type were, in most cases, productive about 90% or about 30% of the time in an earlier analysis.

This chain connects TRBV5-5 to TRBJ2-7; weak D call: TRBD1 (6 bases). This TCR derives from a woman aged 25 to 45 in good health and CMV-seronegative. Specimen: PBMCs. CDR3: CASSSGQLDYEQYF. The CDR3 DNA reads TGTGCCAGCAGCTCTGGACAGTTGGACTACGAGCAGTACTTC.